These 32 T cell receptor beta chains share one sample of origin, sequenced in a study of somatic mutations in cytotoxic T cells in rheumatoid arthritis. The assay was immunoSEQ multiplex PCR, and TCRdb's table has in-frame clones only and misses some. Counted here are approximately 7,000 clones, 65% to 85% occurring once; the ten biggest clones make up about 15%. The sample taken for sequencing was CD8+ T cells sorted from blood. These receptors were collected from an adult with rheumatoid arthritis.

V and J are TRBV4-2 and TRBJ2-1; the match to TRBD2 covers 9 bases. CDR3 length: 20 amino acids. Trimming removed 7 bases from V and 13 bases from J; junction bases left unmatched: 32. Germline V lookup: CDR1 LGHNA, CDR2 YNFKEQ. As DNA, the CDR3 is TGTGCCAGCATTGATTGTCTAAAGTTCTGGCGGGGGGGCCACAGGGGCCCACAGTTCTTC. This translates into CASIDCLKFWRGGHRGPQFF.

The gene calls are TRBV5-4 and TRBJ2-7; D possibly corresponds to TRBD1 (6 bases). In germline, CDR1 is SGHNT, CDR2 YYREEE (reference sequence). CDR3 length: 15 residues. Trimming took off 4 bases at V and 0 bases at J, with 14 bases between the two ends. In DNA, the CDR3 is TGTGCCAGCAGCCCCCAGGACAGACCCTCCTACGAGCAGTACTTC. It yields the protein CASSPQDRPSYEQYF.

This chain joins TRBV5-6 and TRBJ1-1, with D possibly being TRBD1 (5 bases). The length of the CDR3 is 15 residues. V was pared by 5 bases and J by 4 bases, with 18 bases between. Looked up from germline, CDR1 is SGHDT and CDR2 is YYEEEE. In nucleotides, the CDR3 is TGTGCCAGCAGAACCTTAGACAGAGTCTCCACTGAAGCTTTCTTT. Translated, it gives CASRTLDRVSTEAFF.

The rearrangement joins TRBV4-3 to TRBJ1-4; 8 nucleotides match TRBD1. This CDR3 contains 15 residues. Germline V gene lookup returns CDR1 LGHNA and CDR2 YSLEER. V lost 0 bases, J lost 4 bases, and 1 base stayed unmatched. The CDR3 DNA follows: TGCGCCAGCAGCCAAGAACAGGGGGTTAATGAAAAACTGTTTTTT. Protein product: CASSQEQGVNEKLFF.

This clone has more than one count but fewer than ten. This chain joins TRBV9 and TRBJ1-1; D is uncertain. The CDR3 sequence is 13 residues long. V was trimmed by 2 bases and J by 0 bases, leaving 5 bases between them. Germline values: CDR1 SGDLS, CDR2 YYNGEE. The CDR3 DNA follows: TGTGCCAGCAGCGTCGACGTGAACACTGAAGCTTTCTTT. Its protein is CASSVDVNTEAFF.

This chain uses TRBV6-5 with TRBJ1-3; D may be TRBD1 (6 bases). Germline values: CDR1 MNHEY, CDR2 SVGAGI. This CDR3 contains 16 residues. V lost 1 base to trimming and J lost 0 bases, with 10 bases between them. The CDR3 is CASSYLQGPSGNTIYF. The CDR3 region has the DNA TGTGCCAGCAGTTACTTACAGGGACCCTCTGGAAACACCATATATTTT.

This chain uses TRBV6-5 with TRBJ1-1, with D possibly matching TRBD1 (5 bases). CDR1 is MNHEY and CDR2 is SVGAGI in the germline V gene. Trimming took off 3 bases at V and 3 bases at J, with 14 bases between the two ends. There are 15 residues in the CDR3. The CDR3 loop is CASSYGDGADTEAFF. The CDR3 DNA reads as TGTGCCAGCAGTTATGGGGACGGGGCGGACACTGAAGCTTTCTTT.

The chain is built from TRBV30 and TRBJ2-1; TRBD1 might be the D (6 bases). The CDR3 spans 12 residues. The germline V gene has CDR1 GTSNPN and CDR2 SVGIG (reference sequence). The V and J ends lost 4 bases and 7 bases respectively, with 11 bases between them. The CDR3 nucleotides are TGTGCCTGGACTTACGGGACAAATGAGCAGTTCTTC. It translates to CAWTYGTNEQFF.

This clone was counted a single time. The CDR3 DNA follows: TGTGCCAGCAGTTATGGGGTGAGGACAGATACGCAGTATTTT. This encodes CASSYGVRTDTQYF. V usage is TRBV6-5 and J usage is TRBJ2-3; D is unresolved. Deletions cut 3 bases from V and 3 bases from J, with 10 bases between. The CDR3 runs to 14 residues. Germline V gene lookup returns CDR1 MNHEY and CDR2 SVGAGI.

The chain carries TRBV5-5 and TRBJ1-1, with 11 positions matching TRBD1. CDR1 and CDR2 from the germline V gene are SGHKS and YYEKEE (reference sequence). CDR3 length equals 14 residues. Losses at the gene ends were 3 bases for V and 6 bases for J; bases not matched to a gene: 4. The CDR3 DNA follows: TGTGCCAGCAGCTGGGGACAGGGGGTCTCTGAAGCTTTCTTT. Protein sequence: CASSWGQGVSEAFF.

The rearrangement joins TRBV9 to TRBJ2-5, with 7 nucleotides matching TRBD2. CDR1 is SGDLS and CDR2 is YYNGEE in the germline V gene. The CDR3 is made up of 15 amino acids. J lost 2 bases, V lost 0 bases, and 4 bases had no gene match. In DNA, the CDR3 is TGTGCCAGCAGCGTAGTGGCTAGCGGTCAAGAGACCCAGTACTTC. Translated: CASSVVASGQETQYF. Full variable domain (rest looked up from reference TRBV9 and TRBJ2-5): DSGVTQTPKHLITATGQRVTLRCSPRSGDLSVYWYQQSLDQGLQFLIQYYNGEERAKGNILERFSAQQFPDLHSELNLSSLELGDSALYFCASSVVASGQETQYFGPGTRLLVL.

CDR3 sequence (DNA): TGTGCCAGCACCGAACAGGGTTACGAGCAGTACTTC. Residues: CASTEQGYEQYF. The chain carries TRBV7-8 and TRBJ2-7, with a possible D match to TRBD1 (6 bases). Germline V gene lookup returns CDR1 SGHVS and CDR2 FQNEAQ. The CDR3 is 12 amino acids. With 7 bases removed from V and 4 bases from J, the gap between germline ends came to 11 bases.

The chain has TRBV9 and TRBJ1-3; possible D gene TRBD1, 5 bases. From germline, CDR1 is SGDLS and CDR2 YYNGEE. V was trimmed by 0 bases and J by 4 bases, leaving 8 bases between them. The CDR3 contains 14 residues. The CDR3 protein is CASSVAGSGNTIYF. The CDR3 DNA sequence: TGTGCCAGCAGCGTAGCAGGGTCAGGAAACACCATATATTTT.

This rearrangement joins TRBV5-1 to TRBJ1-5, with 8 bases fitting TRBD1. V lost 5 bases to trimming and J lost 2 bases; unmatched junction nucleotides: 6. Germline V gene data show CDR1 as SGHRS and CDR2 as YFSETQ. The CDR3 contains 15 residues. DNA for the CDR3: TGCGCCAGCAGACCAGGACAGGGTCGCAATCAGCCCCAGCATTTT. This sequence encodes CASRPGQGRNQPQHF.

The chain employs TRBV5-1 and TRBJ2-5; 7 bases are a match to TRBD1. There are 15 residues in the CDR3. Per the germline V gene, CDR1 is SGHRS and CDR2 is YFSETQ. Losses at the gene ends were 1 base for V and 1 base for J; bases not matched to a gene: 4. Written as DNA, the CDR3 is TGCGCCAGCAGCTTGCTGGGACAGATCCAAGAGACCCAGTACTTC. It encodes CASSLLGQIQETQYF.

This clone has just one count. J is TRBJ2-3 and V is TRBV30; 12 positions match TRBD2. This CDR3 comprises 15 residues. The junction had 5 bases not matched to a gene; V was cut back by 3 bases and J by 4 bases. Germline V gene sequence: CDR1 GTSNPN, CDR2 SVGIG (reference sequence). This chain's CDR3 is CAWRDGLAGSDTQYF. Written as DNA, the CDR3 is TGTGCCTGGAGGGATGGACTAGCGGGGTCAGATACGCAGTATTTT.

This sequence joins TRBV7-3 and TRBJ2-7; D remains ambiguous. V dropped 0 bases and J dropped 5 bases, with 14 bases sitting between them. CDR3 size: 15 residues. Germline lookup yields CDR1 SGHTA and CDR2 FQGTGA. Written as DNA, the CDR3 is TGTGCCAGCAGCTTAACGGAGTCTTCCCGAAACGAGCAGTACTTC. It translates to CASSLTESSRNEQYF.

This chain connects TRBV29-1 to TRBJ2-2; D is perhaps TRBD2 (5 bases). Trimming removed 7 bases at V and 3 bases at J, with 9 bases between. Germline V CDR1 and CDR2: SQVTM, ANQGSEA. CDR3 length: 12 amino acids. The CDR3 region is CSARLYTGELFF. CDR3 coding DNA: TGCAGCGCCAGACTATACACCGGGGAGCTGTTTTTT.

The chain combines TRBV27 with TRBJ2-5; TRBD2 aligns across 7 bases. Germline V gene data show CDR1 as MNHEY and CDR2 as SMNVEV (reference sequence). With V trimmed by 3 bases and J by 2 bases, 6 bases remained unmatched. CDR3 size: 15 residues. CDR3 amino acids: CASSFSGGKQETQYF. The CDR3 region has the DNA TGTGCCAGCAGTTTTTCCGGGGGGAAACAAGAGACCCAGTACTTC.

The genes are TRBV29-1 and TRBJ2-7; maybe TRBD1 (6 bases). Germline CDR1 reads SQVTM; CDR2 reads ANQGSEA. CDR3 size: 16 residues. Deletions cut 3 bases from V and 2 bases from J, with 20 bases between. Written as DNA, the CDR3 is TGCAGCGTTGAGGGGTTGTCACAGGGTCTAACCTACGAGCAGTACTTC. This sequence encodes CSVEGLSQGLTYEQYF.

The rearrangement links TRBV11-2 to TRBJ2-1; 14 bases agree with TRBD2. The CDR3 covers 16 residues. Trimming took 0 bases from V and 7 from J; bases not matched to a gene: 2. Germline loops: CDR1 SGHAT, CDR2 FQNNGV. The CDR3, as DNA: TGTGCCAGCAGCTTAGATTGGACTAGCGGGGGGAATGAGCAGTTCTTC. Amino acid sequence: CASSLDWTSGGNEQFF.

By share, this clone counts as medium-sized. The chain is built from TRBV7-9 and TRBJ2-1; the D gene is possibly TRBD2 (5 bases). The V and J ends lost 3 bases and 6 bases respectively, with 15 bases between them. Germline assignment: CDR1 SEHNR and CDR2 FQNEAQ (reference sequence). This CDR3 region has 15 residues. CDR3 DNA sequence: TGTGCCAGCAGCTTTGGGCTAGCTGAGTTCAATGAGCAGTTCTTC. Translating it yields CASSFGLAEFNEQFF.

The CDR3 DNA reads TGTGCCAGCAGACAGGGAGGTTTGCATCAGGAGACCCAGTACTTC. Residues: CASRQGGLHQETQYF. The chain links TRBV28 to TRBJ2-5, with D possibly called TRBD1 or TRBD2 (6 bases each). The germline V gene encodes CDR1 MDHEN and CDR2 SYDVKM. The CDR3 is 15 residues long. Trimming took 6 bases from V and 5 from J, leaving 19 bases between them.

The chain links TRBV7-2 to TRBJ2-1, with 9 bases aligning to TRBD2. V dropped 6 bases and J dropped 0; count of bases not matched to a gene: 9. The V gene's germline CDR1 is SGHTA and CDR2 FQGNSA. CDR3 size: 17 residues. The CDR3 loop reads CASRSSQTSGSYNEQFF. DNA of the CDR3: TGTGCCAGCAGATCTTCTCAGACTAGCGGCTCCTACAATGAGCAGTTCTTC.

This clone was observed a single time. The V gene is TRBV11-1, the J gene TRBJ1-4, with D unclear. This CDR3 spans 15 amino acids. Trimming shortened V by 5 bases and J by 4 bases, and 14 bases separated the two germline ends. Germline V gene sequence: CDR1 SGHAT, CDR2 FQDESV (reference sequence). DNA for the CDR3: TGTGCCAGCAGCCCTACGAACGGAATTAATGAAAAACTGTTTTTT. Translation gives CASSPTNGINEKLFF.

This chain joins TRBV10-3 and TRBJ1-3, with no clear D. CDR1 and CDR2 from the germline V gene are ENHRY and SYGVKD. Trimming shortened V by 7 bases and J by 0 bases, and 16 bases separated the two germline ends. This CDR3 has 16 residues. The CDR3 is CAINQPDENSGNTIYF. In DNA form, the CDR3 reads TGTGCCATCAATCAGCCTGACGAGAACTCTGGAAACACCATATATTTT.

The V call is TRBV6-4, the J call TRBJ2-2, with 8 bases aligning to TRBD1. Germline loops: CDR1 MRHNA, CDR2 SNTAGT. V lost 5 bases to trimming and J lost 3 bases; unmatched junction nucleotides: 5. CDR3 length: 15 residues. The CDR3 nucleotides read TGTGCCAGCAGTAAAGGACAGGGCGACACCGGGGAGCTGTTTTTT. Translating gives CASSKGQGDTGELFF.

The V gene is TRBV7-3, the J gene TRBJ2-1, with no clear D. V shed 1 base and J shed 7 bases, with 11 bases lying between them. CDR1 and CDR2 (germline): SGHTA, FQGTGA. The CDR3 has 14 amino acids. The CDR3 spells CASSLSGVRNEQFF. The CDR3 bases are TGTGCCAGCAGCTTAAGTGGTGTGCGGAATGAGCAGTTCTTC.

The V gene is TRBV6-1, the J gene TRBJ2-3; D tentatively reads TRBD1 or TRBD2 (6 bases each). Germline lookup yields CDR1 MNHNS and CDR2 SASEGT. This CDR3 region has 13 residues. Trimming left V 9 bases short and J 2 bases short, with 12 bases between. This CDR3 is CASSGDFTDTQYF. CDR3 sequence (DNA): TGTGCCAGTTCAGGGGACTTCACAGATACGCAGTATTTT.

The chain uses TRBV28 and TRBJ1-6; D might be TRBD1 (5 bases). Germline CDR1 and CDR2: MDHEN and SYDVKM. CDR3 size: 16 residues. With 6 bases removed from V and 0 bases from J, the gap between germline ends came to 12 bases. Here the CDR3 reads CASRPYDSSYNSPLHF. CDR3 DNA: TGTGCCAGCAGACCTTACGACAGCTCCTATAATTCACCCCTCCACTTT.

The sample holds a few counts of this clone. V and J are TRBV5-6 and TRBJ1-1; D unclear. The CDR3 runs to 14 residues. Trimming stripped 2 bases from V and 3 bases from J, with 11 bases between. Germline V gene sequence: CDR1 SGHDT, CDR2 YYEEEE. CDR3 region: CASSLWGEDTEAFF. The CDR3 nucleotides are TGTGCCAGCAGCTTATGGGGAGAGGACACTGAAGCTTTCTTT.

This clone was counted only a few times. The rearrangement joins TRBV6-4 to TRBJ2-3, with TRBD2 identical over 11 bases. Germline assignment: CDR1 MRHNA and CDR2 SNTAGT. Trimming cost V 3 bases and J 3 bases; bases outside gene matches: 5. This CDR3 spans 16 amino acids. Here the CDR3 reads CASSEVPSGGTDTQYF. The CDR3 DNA sequence: TGTGCCAGCAGTGAGGTCCCTAGCGGGGGGACAGATACGCAGTATTTT.